The 20 T cell receptor beta chains listed next were all sequenced from one sample in a study of OX40 agonist ivuxolimab in advanced cancers. The library relied on the immunoSEQ multiplex PCR assay. Here the immuneACCESS table is served through TCRdb, limited to in-frame sequences with V and J called. Missing clones are a known gap in these copies; in checked studies unresolved V genes cover under half, and the rest lacks a known reason. Recorded for this sample are approximately 83,000 clones; roughly 80% of them occurred a single time. About 4.9% of the sample comes from the top ten. This material consisted of CD4+ or CD8+ T cells sorted from blood, taken in a trial of the OX40 agonist ivuxolimab. The receptor source for this set is an adult with an advanced solid tumor such as melanoma, head and neck, liver or kidney cancer.

The V gene is TRBV7-8, the J gene TRBJ2-1; D is unclear. The CDR3 is 15 residues long. CDR1 and CDR2 (germline): SGHVS, FQNEAQ. V was shortened by 1 base and J by 0 bases, with 7 bases between the two germline ends. The CDR3 is CASSLGRISYNEQFF. Here the CDR3 DNA reads TGTGCCAGCAGCTTAGGTCGGATCTCCTACAATGAGCAGTTCTTC. The entire variable domain, with the rest obtained from reference TRBV7-8 and TRBJ2-1, is as follows: GAGVSQSPRYKVAKRGQDVALRCDPISGHVSLFWYQQALGQGPEFLTYFQNEAQLDKSGLPSDRFFAERPEGSVSTLKIQRTQQEDSAVYLCASSLGRISYNEQFFGPGTRLTVL.

This clone was recorded a few times. The genes are TRBV5-1 and TRBJ1-6, with a tentative D call TRBD1 (6 bases). Trimming shortened V by 0 bases and J by 7 bases, and 11 bases separated the two germline ends. The CDR3 is 15 residues long. Germline CDR1 SGHRS, CDR2 YFSETQ. The CDR3 reads CASSLDAGANSPLHF. CDR3 coding DNA: TGCGCCAGCAGCTTGGATGCGGGGGCGAATTCACCCCTCCACTTT.

V is TRBV9 and J is TRBJ2-6; TRBD1 aligns across 8 bases. V shed 0 bases, J shed 0 bases, and the junction held 8 bases outside the gene matches. Germline CDR1 and CDR2: SGDLS and YYNGEE. The CDR3 loop spans 19 amino acids. CDR3 bases: TGTGCCAGCAGCGTAGGGATAGGACAGGGAAGCTCTGGGGCCAACGTCCTGACTTTC. Translated: CASSVGIGQGSSGANVLTF.

The chain combines TRBV5-1 with TRBJ1-6, with 8 positions matching TRBD1. The CDR3 is made up of 15 amino acids. V shed 5 bases, J shed 6 bases, and the junction held 7 bases outside the gene matches. In germline, CDR1 is SGHRS, CDR2 YFSETQ. As DNA, the CDR3 is TGCGCCAGCAGACCTGGGACAGGTGGTAATTCACCCCTCCACTTT. Its translation: CASRPGTGGNSPLHF.

The CDR3: CASSEAGNLYGYTF. The DNA for the CDR3 is TGTGCCAGCAGTGAGGCTGGAAACCTCTATGGCTACACCTTC. The chain combines TRBV6-1 with TRBJ1-2, with D unresolved. The germline V gene has CDR1 MNHNS and CDR2 SASEGT. V was trimmed by 3 bases and J by 4 bases, leaving 12 bases between them. CDR3 length: 14 residues.

This clone was detected once. The V call is TRBV18, the J call TRBJ2-3; tentatively, D is TRBD2 (5 bases). The CDR3 is 15 residues long. CDR1 KGHSH and CDR2 LQKENI come from the germline V gene. The ends were cut back, 3 bases at V and 0 bases at J, with 10 bases in the middle. The CDR3 reads CASSPPGSSTDTQYF. DNA for the CDR3: TGTGCCAGCTCACCCCCGGGGTCTAGCACAGATACGCAGTATTTT.

V and J are TRBV30 and TRBJ1-1; no firm D call. Germline CDR1 reads GTSNPN; CDR2 reads SVGIG (reference sequence). V was trimmed by 5 bases and J by 1 base, leaving 14 bases between them. The CDR3 consists of 14 residues. The CDR3 coding sequence is TGTGCCTGGGGTCCCTTTGGCAGGAACACTGAAGCTTTCTTT. Translation gives CAWGPFGRNTEAFF.

This clone has only one observation. The rearrangement links TRBV1 to TRBJ2-2; the D call in the table, TRBD2, was not verified against the DNA. TRBV1 is assigned pseudogene status. The CDR3 spans 14 residues. CDR3 region: CTSSQSSDTGELFF. The CDR3 DNA reads TGCACCAGCAGCCAGAGTAGCGACACCGGGGAGCTGTTTTTT.

Here the CDR3 reads CASSQGIATGELFF. DNA of the CDR3: TGTGCCAGCAGCCAAGGGATTGCGACCGGGGAGCTGTTTTTT. The V gene is TRBV14, the J gene TRBJ2-2; the D is unclear. V was clipped by 1 base and J by 5 bases, with 8 bases between them. The CDR3 runs 14 residues. Germline V gene lookup returns CDR1 SGHDN and CDR2 FVKESK.

The chain uses TRBV7-2 and TRBJ2-1, with D possibly being TRBD1 (7 bases). CDR3 length: 14 amino acids. Germline V gene sequence: CDR1 SGHTA, CDR2 FQGNSA. V shed 5 bases and J shed 2 bases, with 10 bases lying between them. DNA for the CDR3: TGTGCCAGCAGCGGCGGGACAGCCTACAATGAGCAGTTCTTC. It codes for CASSGGTAYNEQFF.

Within the sample, this clone is medium-sized. The rearrangement links TRBV7-9 to TRBJ2-7, with TRBD1 identical over 7 bases. The CDR3 length is 14 residues. The germline CDR1 and CDR2 sequences are SEHNR and FQNEAQ (reference sequence). V lost 2 bases, J lost 2 bases, and 3 bases stayed unmatched. CDR3 loop: CASSLTGTAYEQYF. CDR3 DNA: TGTGCCAGCAGCTTAACAGGGACAGCCTACGAGCAGTACTTC.

The genes are TRBV5-1 and TRBJ2-1; 7 nucleotides match TRBD1. There are 12 residues in the CDR3. Losses at the gene ends were 3 bases for V and 10 bases for J; bases not matched to a gene: 4. The germline V gene encodes CDR1 SGHRS and CDR2 YFSETQ. The CDR3 region is CASSSDRNEQFF. The CDR3 nucleotides are TGCGCCAGCAGCTCGGACAGGAACGAGCAGTTCTTC.

About this clone: Other DNA sequences in the same sample also yield this CDR3. This sequence joins TRBV29-1 and TRBJ1-1; TRBD1 matches at 11 bases. CDR3 length: 13 amino acids. From germline, CDR1 is SQVTM and CDR2 ANQGSEA. The V gene end was trimmed by 7 bases and the J gene end by 4 bases; junction bases not matched to a gene: 5. CDR3 DNA sequence: TGCAGCGGGGGGGGGACAGGGGGCACTGAAGCTTTCTTT. This gives the protein CSGGGTGGTEAFF. Using reference TRBV29-1 and TRBJ1-1 for the parts outside the CDR3, the full variable domain is SAVISQKPSRDICQRGTSLTIQCQVDSQVTMMFWYRQQPGQSLTLIATANQGSEATYESGFVIDKFPISRPNLTFSTLTVSNMSPEDSSIYLCSGGGTGGTEAFFGQGTRLTVV.

The table lists this clone with a few counts. The chain recombines TRBV7-9 with TRBJ2-1; D might be TRBD1 (5 bases). V was shortened by 5 bases and J by 4 bases, with 18 bases between the two germline ends. From germline, CDR1 is SEHNR and CDR2 FQNEAQ (reference sequence). The CDR3 is made up of 16 amino acids. As DNA, the CDR3 is TGTGCCAGCAGCCCCCCGACAGAGCACTATTACAATGAGCAGTTCTTC. Translating it yields CASSPPTEHYYNEQFF.

This sequence joins TRBV18 and TRBJ2-2; 8 bases are a match to TRBD1. V shed 3 bases and J 5 bases; nucleotides not matched to a gene: 2. Per germline, CDR1 KGHSH and CDR2 LQKENI. This CDR3 is built from 14 residues. CDR3 nucleotides: TGTGCCAGCTCACCGACAGGGGAAACCGGGGAGCTGTTTTTT. Its translation is CASSPTGETGELFF.

The chain is built from TRBV19 and TRBJ2-1, with D tentatively TRBD2 (6 bases). The length of the CDR3 is 14 residues. V lost 5 bases, J lost 4 bases, and 12 bases lay in between. The germline V gene encodes CDR1 LNHDA and CDR2 SQIVND (reference sequence). CDR3 protein: CASSATTRYNEQFF. The CDR3 coding sequence is TGTGCCAGTAGTGCCACGACTAGGTACAATGAGCAGTTCTTC.

The CDR3 coding sequence is TGTGCCAGCAGTTCACAAGAATACTCCTACGAGCAGTACTTC. It translates to CASSSQEYSYEQYF. The chain carries TRBV7-2 and TRBJ2-7; D is unresolved. V lost 6 bases and J lost 0, with 12 bases in between. CDR1 and CDR2 (germline): SGHTA, FQGNSA. This CDR3 has 14 residues.

This chain joins TRBV5-5 and TRBJ1-1; the D gene is possibly TRBD1 (6 bases). Trimming shortened V by 3 bases and J by 2 bases, and 11 bases separated the two germline ends. The germline V gene has CDR1 SGHKS and CDR2 YYEKEE (reference sequence). The CDR3 length is 14 residues. The CDR3 here is CASSWTQGNTEAFF. In DNA form, the CDR3 reads TGTGCCAGCAGCTGGACACAGGGCAACACTGAAGCTTTCTTT.

V usage is TRBV19 and J usage is TRBJ2-2; TRBD1 might be the D (5 bases). The V end was cut by 2 bases, the J end by 2 bases, with 12 bases between. The CDR3 has 16 amino acids. Germline V gene sequence: CDR1 LNHDA, CDR2 SQIVND (reference sequence). The CDR3 DNA reads TGTGCCAGTAGTATACGTTGGACACAAAACACCGGGGAGCTGTTTTTT. Its protein product is CASSIRWTQNTGELFF.

The V call is TRBV11-2, the J call TRBJ2-7; D gene unclear. This CDR3 is built from 13 residues. Trimming pared 4 bases from V and 5 bases from J, leaving 12 bases between. Looked up from germline, CDR1 is SGHAT and CDR2 is FQNNGV. In DNA form, the CDR3 reads TGTGCCAGCAGCTCGGGCCTTGGCGACGAGCAGTACTTC. Translating gives CASSSGLGDEQYF. Full variable domain (rest looked up from reference TRBV11-2 and TRBJ2-7): EAGVAQSPRYKIIEKRQSVAFWCNPISGHATLYWYQQILGQGPKLLIQFQNNGVVDDSQLPKDRFSAERLKGVDSTLKIQPAKLEDSAVYLCASSSGLGDEQYFGPGTRLTVT.